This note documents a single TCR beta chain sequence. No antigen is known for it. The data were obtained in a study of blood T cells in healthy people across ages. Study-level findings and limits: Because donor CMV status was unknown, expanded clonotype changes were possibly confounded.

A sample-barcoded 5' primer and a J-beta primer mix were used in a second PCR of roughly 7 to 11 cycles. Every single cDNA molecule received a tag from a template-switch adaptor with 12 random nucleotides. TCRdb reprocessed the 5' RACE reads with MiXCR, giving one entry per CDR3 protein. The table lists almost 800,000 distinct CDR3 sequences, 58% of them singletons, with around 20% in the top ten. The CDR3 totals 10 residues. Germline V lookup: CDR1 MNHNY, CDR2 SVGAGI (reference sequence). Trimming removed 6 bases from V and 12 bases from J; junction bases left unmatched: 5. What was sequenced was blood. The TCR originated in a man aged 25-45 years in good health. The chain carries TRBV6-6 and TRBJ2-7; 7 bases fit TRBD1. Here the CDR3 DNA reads TGTGCCAGCAGGGCCACAGGGGTGTACTTC. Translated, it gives CASRATGVYF.